This T cell receptor (beta chain) came from a study of blood T cell repertoires in COVID-19. Clones were read by immunoSEQ multiplex PCR, and TCRdb kept only the in-frame ones, dropping some. The sample lists hundreds of thousands of clones, around nine tenths seen once, with just under 7.5% in the top ten. This clone was counted a few times. The trim removed 3 bases at V and 2 bases at J, leaving 4 bases unmatched. CDR1 and CDR2 (germline): SGHDT, YYEEEE. This CDR3 is built from 15 residues. The sample consisted of peripheral blood. The TCR originated in a woman between 65 and 79 years old with COVID-19, enrolled during active disease. The chain is built from TRBV5-6 and TRBJ1-5, with 8 nucleotides matching TRBD1. Here the CDR3 DNA reads TGTGCCAGCAGCTCGACAGGGGAGGGCAATCAGCCCCAGCATTTT. This sequence encodes CASSSTGEGNQPQHF.